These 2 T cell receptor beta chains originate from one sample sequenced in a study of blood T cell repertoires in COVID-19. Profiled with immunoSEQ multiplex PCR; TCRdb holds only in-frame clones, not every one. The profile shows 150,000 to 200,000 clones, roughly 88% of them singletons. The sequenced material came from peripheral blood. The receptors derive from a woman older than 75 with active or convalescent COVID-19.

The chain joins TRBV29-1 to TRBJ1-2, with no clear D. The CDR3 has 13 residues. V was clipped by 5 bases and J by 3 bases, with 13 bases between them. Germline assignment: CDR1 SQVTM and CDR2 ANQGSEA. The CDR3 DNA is TGCAGCGTTAGCACAGAAGAACACTATGGCTACACCTTC. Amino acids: CSVSTEEHYGYTF.

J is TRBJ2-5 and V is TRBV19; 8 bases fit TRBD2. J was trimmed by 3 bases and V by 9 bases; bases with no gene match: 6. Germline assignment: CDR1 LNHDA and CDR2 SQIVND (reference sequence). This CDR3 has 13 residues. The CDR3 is CASGGGSKETQYF. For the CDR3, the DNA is TGTGCCAGCGGCGGGGGGAGCAAAGAGACCCAGTACTTC. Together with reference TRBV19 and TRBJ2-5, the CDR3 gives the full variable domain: DGGITQSPKYLFRKEGQNVTLSCEQNLNHDAMYWYRQDPGQGLRLIYYSQIVNDFQKGDIAEGYSVSREKKESFPLTVTSAQKNPTAFYLCASGGGSKETQYFGPGTRLLVL.